Below are 2 T cell receptor beta chains sequenced from a single sample in a study of read filtering for tumor transcriptome and immune sequencing. This library used roughly 400 ng RNA and molecular barcoded adaptors spanning alpha/delta and beta/gamma chains. TCRdb ran MiXCR on the reads and lists one entry per CDR3 protein. The sample lists around 65,000 distinct CDR3 sequences; about a fifth were seen once. The sequenced sample was a population of CD138-negative cells sorted from bone marrow. The receptors come from a donor at least 40 years old with multiple myeloma.

This clonotype was seen many times. The chain combines TRBV7-9 with TRBJ2-1, with D perhaps matching TRBD2 (6 bases). This CDR3 has 17 amino acids. The V gene's germline CDR1 is SEHNR and CDR2 FQNEAQ (reference sequence). V lost 0 bases, J lost 2 bases, and 14 bases lay in between. The CDR3 nucleotides are TGTGCCAGCAGCTTAGCGGGTAGTAGCGGTCCCTACAATGAGCAGTTCTTC. It yields the protein CASSLAGSSGPYNEQFF.

This clonotype was recorded a few times. The CDR3 protein is CASSPDSNLPPDTQYF. CDR3 DNA sequence: TGTGCCAGCAGCCCTGACTCCAATCTCCCACCAGATACGCAGTATTTT. The rearrangement joins TRBV7-2 to TRBJ2-3; D uncertain. CDR3 length: 16 residues. Germline V lookup: CDR1 SGHTA, CDR2 FQGNSA. Between the trimmed V and J ends, which lost 5 bases and 4 bases, there was a span of 19 bases.